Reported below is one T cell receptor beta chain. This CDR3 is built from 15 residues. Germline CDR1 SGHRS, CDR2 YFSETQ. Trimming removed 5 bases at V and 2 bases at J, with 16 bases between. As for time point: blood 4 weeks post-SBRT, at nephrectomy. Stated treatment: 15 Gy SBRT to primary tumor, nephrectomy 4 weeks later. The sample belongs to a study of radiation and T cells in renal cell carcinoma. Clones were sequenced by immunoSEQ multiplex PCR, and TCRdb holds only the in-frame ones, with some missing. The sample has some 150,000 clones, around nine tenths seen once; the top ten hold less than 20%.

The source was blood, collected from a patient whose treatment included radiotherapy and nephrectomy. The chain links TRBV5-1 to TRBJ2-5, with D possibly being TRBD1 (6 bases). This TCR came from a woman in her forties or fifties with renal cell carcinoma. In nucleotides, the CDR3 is TGCGCCAGCAGTCCGGGACAACAATTTCAAGAGACCCAGTACTTC. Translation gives CASSPGQQFQETQYF.